The 16 T cell receptor beta chains below all came from one sample that was sequenced in a study of cytomegalovirus exposure and HLA in healthy donors. Vbeta (60) and Jbeta (13) primers were used in the PCR. Data came from immunoSEQ multiplex PCR; TCRdb stores just in-frame clones and leaves some out. The data hold over 250,000 clones, with 86% observed a single time. The sample comprised PBMCs. These receptors were taken from a man aged 35 to 55 in good health and CMV-seropositive.

The chain carries TRBV11-3 and TRBJ2-7; D possibly corresponds to TRBD2 (5 bases). Trimming removed 2 bases from V and 3 bases from J, with 11 bases in between. CDR3 length: 14 residues. The germline CDR1 and CDR2 sequences are SGHNT and YENEEA. The CDR3 region is CASSLTEASYEQYF. CDR3 nucleotide sequence: TGTGCCAGCAGCTTAACGGAGGCTAGCTACGAGCAGTACTTC.

J is TRBJ2-2 and V is TRBV7-2; the D is unclear. The V end was cut by 3 bases, the J end by 6 bases, with 8 bases between. CDR3 length: 13 amino acids. Germline V CDR1 and CDR2: SGHTA, FQGNSA. The DNA of the CDR3 is TGTGCCAGCAGCTTTAATTTCGCCGGGGAGCTGTTTTTT. It specifies CASSFNFAGELFF.

V is TRBV7-9 and J is TRBJ1-1, with D uncertain. Germline CDR1 is SEHNR and CDR2 is FQNEAQ (reference sequence). V dropped 5 bases and J dropped 7 bases, with 14 bases sitting between them. The CDR3 loop spans 13 amino acids. CDR3 region: CASSLPGNLEAFF. DNA for the CDR3: TGTGCCAGCAGCCTTCCGGGGAACCTTGAAGCTTTCTTT. Filled out from reference TRBV7-9 and TRBJ1-1, the complete variable domain reads DTGVSQNPRHKITKRGQNVTFRCDPISEHNRLYWYRQTLGQGPEFLTYFQNEAQLEKSRLLSDRFSAERPKGSFSTLEIQRTEQGDSAMYLCASSLPGNLEAFFGQGTRLTVV.

This clone was counted a single time. This rearrangement joins TRBV7-9 to TRBJ2-5; maybe TRBD2 (7 bases). Germline CDR1 SEHNR, CDR2 FQNEAQ (reference sequence). The CDR3 is 15 residues long. With 5 bases removed from V and 2 bases from J, the gap between germline ends came to 15 bases. CDR3 region: CASSTWGGGQETQYF. The CDR3 nucleotides are TGTGCCAGCAGCACCTGGGGGGGCGGGCAAGAGACCCAGTACTTC.

The chain uses TRBV21-1 and TRBJ1-6. TRBV21-1 is shown as a pseudogene. The CDR3 consists of 17 residues. CDR3 nucleotide sequence: TGTGCCAGCAGCTCCCGGGGCGGGAGCTCCTATAATTCACCCCTCCACTTT. Encoded protein: CASSSRGGSSYNSPLHF.

The genes are TRBV9 and TRBJ2-1; 9 positions match TRBD2. Germline V gives CDR1 SGDLS, CDR2 YYNGEE. V lost 3 bases and J lost 4; bases outside the gene matches: 8. This CDR3 has 16 residues. The CDR3 nucleotides read TGTGCCAGCAGCGCGCTGCCTAGCGGGACATACAATGAGCAGTTCTTC. Translation gives CASSALPSGTYNEQFF.

The chain uses TRBV14 and TRBJ2-6, with D uncertain. Deletions cut 2 bases from V and 0 bases from J, with 5 bases between. Per germline, CDR1 SGHDN and CDR2 FVKESK. The CDR3 runs 15 residues. In DNA, the CDR3 is TGTGCCAGCAGCCAAATGAGCTCTGGGGCCAACGTCCTGACTTTC. It specifies CASSQMSSGANVLTF.

V gene TRBV7-3 combines with J gene TRBJ2-1, with 7 bases lining up with TRBD2. CDR1 is SGHTA and CDR2 is FQGTGA in the germline V gene. The CDR3 length is 16 residues. J was trimmed by 4 bases and V by 5 bases; bases with no gene match: 11. The CDR3 loop reads CASSEYTGGGYNEQFF. CDR3 DNA sequence: TGTGCCAGCAGCGAATACACTGGGGGAGGGTACAATGAGCAGTTCTTC.

CDR3 nucleotide sequence: TGTGCCAGCAGAAAGGGACAGACTAATTCACCCCTCCACTTT. This encodes CASRKGQTNSPLHF. This chain joins TRBV28 and TRBJ1-6, with 7 bases identical to TRBD1. The length of the CDR3 is 14 residues. In germline, CDR1 is MDHEN, CDR2 SYDVKM. V dropped 6 bases and J dropped 6; count of bases not matched to a gene: 5.

The chain employs TRBV5-4 and TRBJ1-6; D may be TRBD1 (6 bases). Germline loops: CDR1 SGHNT, CDR2 YYREEE (reference sequence). The CDR3 has 15 residues. The germline V and J ends were trimmed by 1 base and 6 bases, with 11 bases remaining between them. For the CDR3, the DNA is TGTGCCAGCAGCTTGCTAGACAGGCCTAATTCACCCCTCCACTTT. It encodes CASSLLDRPNSPLHF. Variable domain in full (rest from reference TRBV5-4 and TRBJ1-6): ETGVTQSPTHLIKTRGQQVTLRCSSQSGHNTVSWYQQALGQGPQFIFQYYREEENGRGNFPPRFSGLQFPNYSSELNVNALELDDSALYLCASSLLDRPNSPLHFGNGTRLTVT.

The chain carries TRBV25-1 and TRBJ1-2; TRBD1 is a possible D gene (6 bases). Germline CDR1 is MGHDK and CDR2 is SYGVNS. Trimming cost V 8 bases and J 2 bases, with 15 bases left between them. The CDR3 runs to 14 residues. This chain's CDR3 is CASAWLGQNYGYTF. The CDR3 nucleotides are TGTGCCAGCGCCTGGCTTGGACAGAACTATGGCTACACCTTC.

The chain recombines TRBV19 with TRBJ2-1; 9 bases agree with TRBD2. The CDR3 length is 17 residues. The V segment lost 2 bases and the J segment 0 bases; nucleotides outside the gene matches: 5. The germline CDR1 and CDR2 sequences are LNHDA and SQIVND (reference sequence). In nucleotides, the CDR3 is TGTGCCAGTAGTATACTGAGCGGGAGGAGCTCCTACAATGAGCAGTTCTTC. Encoded protein: CASSILSGRSSYNEQFF.

This rearrangement joins TRBV19 to TRBJ1-1, with D possibly TRBD1 on 6 matching bases. This CDR3 is 15 amino acids long. V lost 11 bases, J lost 1 base, and 20 bases lay in between. The V gene's germline CDR1 is LNHDA and CDR2 SQIVND (reference sequence). CDR3 in DNA: TGTGCCGCCCGAGGACAGCGTAATCAGAACACTGAAGCTTTCTTT. Amino acids: CAARGQRNQNTEAFF.

This chain connects TRBV28 to TRBJ1-1; 11 nucleotides line up with TRBD1. CDR1 and CDR2 from the germline V gene are MDHEN and SYDVKM. V was pared by 5 bases and J by 11 bases, with 10 bases of the junction left unmatched. This CDR3 contains 14 residues. The CDR3 sequence is CASSPRTGGAWAFF. DNA for the CDR3: TGTGCCAGCAGTCCACGGACAGGGGGCGCTTGGGCTTTCTTT. Full variable domain (rest looked up from reference TRBV28 and TRBJ1-1): DVKVTQSSRYLVKRTGEKVFLECVQDMDHENMFWYRQDPGLGLRLIYFSYDVKMKEKGDIPEGYSVSREKKERFSLILESASTNQTSMYLCASSPRTGGAWAFFGQGTRLTVV.

The chain has TRBV11-2 and TRBJ2-7; the match to TRBD2 covers 7 bases. From germline, CDR1 is SGHAT and CDR2 FQNNGV. The CDR3 has 18 residues. V shed 3 bases, J shed 2 bases, and the junction held 16 bases outside the gene matches. This CDR3 reads CASSFSLLPGLKTYEQYF. The DNA for the CDR3 is TGTGCCAGCAGCTTTTCTTTACTCCCGGGACTAAAAACCTACGAGCAGTACTTC.

In regard to this clone: One end of the junction fails to match germline, which may point to a read error. CDR3 sequence: CASSVGTGGRNEQFF. The DNA of the CDR3 is TGTGCTAGCAGCGTCGGGACAGGGGGCAGGAATGAGCAGTTCTTC. The rearrangement joins TRBV7-7 to TRBJ2-1; 12 bases line up with TRBD1. This CDR3 region has 15 residues. CDR1 and CDR2 (germline): SSHAT, FNYEAQ (reference sequence).